These 2 T cell receptor beta chains originate from one sample sequenced in a study of T cell repertoires in cytomegalovirus infection. TCRdb redid the calling of the reads with MiXCR, one entry per CDR3 protein. Of hundreds of thousands of distinct CDR3 sequences detected, around a third appear once; the ten largest clones hold 18%. Their recognized antigens are unknown. Source: cultured PBMCs, taken from culture after CMV antigen stimulation. The receptors stem from a human donor in good health (CMV status not recorded). Some clones in this sample may be carry-over from other donors' samples.

The chain couples TRBV2 to TRBJ2-7; 7 nucleotides align to TRBD2. The CDR3 covers 15 residues. The V gene's germline CDR1 is SNHLY and CDR2 FYNNEI. V shed 0 bases, J shed 5 bases, and the junction held 7 bases outside the gene matches. The chain's CDR3 is CASSEAPRGLNEQYF. The CDR3 nucleotides read TGTGCCAGCAGTGAAGCCCCGCGGGGGTTGAACGAGCAGTACTTC.

This clonotype showed up many times. J is TRBJ2-7 and V is TRBV7-6; 7 bases agree with TRBD1. The J segment lost 2 bases and the V segment lost 4 bases, leaving 8 bases of the junction unmatched. Per germline, CDR1 SGHVS and CDR2 FNYEAQ. The CDR3 spans 15 residues. The CDR3 DNA sequence: TGTGCCAGCAGCTCTCCGACAGGGAATGCCTACGAGCAGTACTTC. Translation: CASSSPTGNAYEQYF.